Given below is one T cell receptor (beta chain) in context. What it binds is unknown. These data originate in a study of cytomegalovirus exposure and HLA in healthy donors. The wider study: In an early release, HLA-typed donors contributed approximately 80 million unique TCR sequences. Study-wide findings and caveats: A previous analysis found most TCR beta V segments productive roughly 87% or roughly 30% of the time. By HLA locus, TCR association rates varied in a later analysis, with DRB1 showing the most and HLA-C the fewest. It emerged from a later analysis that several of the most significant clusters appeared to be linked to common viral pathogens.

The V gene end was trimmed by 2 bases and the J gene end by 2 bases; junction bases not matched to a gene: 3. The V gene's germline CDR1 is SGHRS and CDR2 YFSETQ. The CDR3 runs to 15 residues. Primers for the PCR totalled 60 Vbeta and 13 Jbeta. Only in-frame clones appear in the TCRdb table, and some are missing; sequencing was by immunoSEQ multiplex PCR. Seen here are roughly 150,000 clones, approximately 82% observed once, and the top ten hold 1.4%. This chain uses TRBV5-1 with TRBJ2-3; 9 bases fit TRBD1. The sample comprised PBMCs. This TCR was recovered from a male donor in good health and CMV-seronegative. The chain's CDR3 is CASSFGDRDTDTQYF. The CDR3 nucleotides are TGCGCCAGCAGCTTTGGGGACAGGGACACAGATACGCAGTATTTT.